The rows below give T cell receptor beta chains drawn from one sample of a study of T cells expressing NK-cell markers. TCRdb reprocessed the 5' RACE reads, keeping one entry per CDR3 protein, no DNA. Its table lists about 460,000 distinct CDR3 sequences. What was sequenced was blood T cells: a sorted CD56 or NKG2C T cell subset, CD4+ or CD8+ T cells, or bulk PBMC T cells (not recorded which). These receptors all come from a woman between 50 and 59 years old in good health. Each CDR3 is given with its conserved first and last residue.

J	V	CDR3
TRBJ2-2	TRBV14	CASGRTINTGELFF
TRBJ2-1	TRBV12-3/TRBV12-4	CASSATLLRATAYNEQFF
TRBJ2-5	TRBV5-1	CASSTGGQGGGETQYF
TRBJ2-3	TRBV7-2	CASSLTTRTDTQYF
TRBJ2-5	TRBV20-1	CSASRLGETQYF
TRBJ2-5	TRBV3-1	CASSSVGGRGETQYF
TRBJ2-1	TRBV11-3	CASSLVIREQFF
TRBJ1-2	TRBV3-1	CASSPGPDRNYGYTF
TRBJ2-1	TRBV29-1	CSVREGSNEQFF
TRBJ1-2	TRBV10-3	CAISESGSYGYTF
TRBJ2-5	TRBV7-8	CASSVPLRETQYF
TRBJ2-5	TRBV14	CASSQALTGLGETQYF
TRBJ2-5	TRBV6-5	CASSYMRQGMETQYF
TRBJ2-7	TRBV19	CASSIAQFSYEQYF
TRBJ2-7	TRBV4-1	CASSPERTGLAYEQYF
TRBJ2-1	TRBV20-1	CSARDRSGRGEQFF
TRBJ2-7	TRBV29-1	CSGGGTYEQYF
TRBJ1-2	TRBV3-1	CASSPRSGTGVYGYTF
TRBJ1-2	TRBV29-1	CKARGDYGYTF
TRBJ2-2	TRBV5-5	CASSLNTRQNTGELFF
TRBJ2-2	TRBV2	CASTGSANTGELFF
TRBJ2-1	TRBV6-5	CASSYRTGDNEQFF
TRBJ2-5	TRBV12-3/TRBV12-4	CASRSSGVIREAQYF
TRBJ2-1	TRBV20-1	CSARGATSFHEQFF
TRBJ2-2	TRBV5-6	CASSLRGARGSGELFF
TRBJ1-3	TRBV5-1	CASSVGRPNSGNTIYF
TRBJ2-1	TRBV10-2	CASSDGSGRYNEQFF
TRBJ2-4	TRBV5-1	CASPRTRANWFQNIQYF
TRBJ2-3	TRBV25-1	CASSTQGALTDTQYF
TRBJ2-1	TRBV12-3/TRBV12-4	CASSLRETSYEQFF
TRBJ2-1	TRBV10-3	CAIRMDREDGQFF
TRBJ2-2	TRBV7-2	CASSLAAQGRKGELFF
TRBJ2-3	TRBV25-1	CASSEWTASPGEFGGTDTQYF
TRBJ2-3	TRBV6-6	CASTSGGDTQYF
TRBJ2-5	TRBV5-1	CASSLLTGRGETQYF
TRBJ2-3	TRBV5-1	CASIVNSWTARLDTQYF
TRBJ2-2	TRBV6-4	CASSRDLANTGELFF
TRBJ1-1	TRBV15	CATSSGSLAGTEAFF
TRBJ2-6	TRBV2	CASTEQTSGANVLTF
TRBJ2-1	TRBV5-1	CASSRNLRDYTTEQFF